The 29 T cell receptor beta chains below come from one sample, sequenced in a study of blood T cell repertoires in COVID-19. Measured with immunoSEQ multiplex PCR; TCRdb has only the in-frame clones, and not every one. The sample includes 110,000 to 150,000 clones, about 84% of them seen just once. The sample comprised peripheral blood. The receptors originated from a human donor in a cohort sampled during active COVID-19.

This chain uses TRBV7-9 with TRBJ2-3; D unclear. Trimming took off 2 bases at V and 4 bases at J, with 4 bases between the two ends. The CDR3 runs to 12 residues. Germline CDR1 SEHNR, CDR2 FQNEAQ (reference sequence). The CDR3 nucleotides read TGTGCCAGCAGCTTACTTTCAGATACGCAGTATTTT. Translation gives CASSLLSDTQYF.

This clone occurred once. V usage is TRBV5-1 and J usage is TRBJ1-1; D is undetermined. This CDR3 region has 15 residues. Trimming cost V 0 bases and J 3 bases, with 12 bases left between them. Germline V lookup: CDR1 SGHRS, CDR2 YFSETQ. DNA of the CDR3: TGCGCCAGCAGCTTGGGAGATTGGAGCTACACTGAAGCTTTCTTT. Amino acids: CASSLGDWSYTEAFF.

V is TRBV19 and J is TRBJ2-7, with 9 bases that match TRBD1. The germline CDR1 and CDR2 sequences are LNHDA and SQIVND (reference sequence). This CDR3 comprises 13 residues. The J segment lost 3 bases and the V segment lost 10 bases, leaving 7 bases of the junction unmatched. The CDR3 DNA reads TGTGCCACGGGGACAGGGAGATTCTACGAGCAGTACTTC. This gives the protein CATGTGRFYEQYF.

This rearrangement joins TRBV3-1 (or the pseudogene TRBV3-2) to TRBJ1-2, with 11 bases that match TRBD1. The CDR3 spans 15 residues. The germline V gene has CDR1 LGHDT and CDR2 YNNKEL (reference sequence). The junction had 2 bases not matched to a gene; V was cut back by 1 base and J by 4 bases. CDR3 sequence: CASSQGTGGFYGYTF. In DNA form, the CDR3 reads TGTGCCAGCAGCCAAGGGACAGGGGGCTTCTATGGCTACACCTTC.

V is TRBV5-1 and J is TRBJ1-5, with 9 bases fitting TRBD1. Germline CDR1 SGHRS, CDR2 YFSETQ. The CDR3 has 14 amino acids. Losses at the gene ends were 5 bases for V and 4 bases for J; bases not matched to a gene: 4. The DNA for the CDR3 is TGCGCCAGCAGTTCCGGGACAGGGAATCAGCCCCAGCATTTT. Residues: CASSSGTGNQPQHF.

DNA of the CDR3: TGTGCCACAGCCTTGGGGGAGGAATATGGCTACACCTTC. Its translation is CATALGEEYGYTF. The gene calls are TRBV15 and TRBJ1-2; TRBD1 might be the D (5 bases). From germline, CDR1 is LNHNV and CDR2 YYDKDF (reference sequence). CDR3 length: 13 residues. Trimming took off 9 bases at V and 5 bases at J, with 16 bases between the two ends.

The V call is TRBV4-1, the J call TRBJ2-5; D is ambiguous. The CDR3 consists of 15 residues. Germline lookup yields CDR1 MGHRA and CDR2 YSYEKL. Between the trimmed V and J ends, which lost 0 bases and 5 bases, there was a span of 13 bases. As DNA, the CDR3 is TGCGCCAGCAGCCAAGATGGATCGAGGTGGGAGACCCAGTACTTC. It is translated as CASSQDGSRWETQYF.

The genes are TRBV29-1 and TRBJ2-3; D is possibly TRBD1 (5 bases). This CDR3 has 14 amino acids. CDR1 and CDR2 (germline): SQVTM, ANQGSEA. V was trimmed by 0 bases and J by 0 bases, leaving 7 bases between them. The CDR3 coding sequence is TGCAGCGTTGAAGATACAGGTAGCACAGATACGCAGTATTTT. This translates into CSVEDTGSTDTQYF.

The chain combines TRBV28 with TRBJ2-7, with 14 positions matching TRBD2. There are 16 residues in the CDR3. J lost 2 bases, V lost 3 bases, and 3 bases had no gene match. Germline loops: CDR1 MDHEN, CDR2 SYDVKM. CDR3: CASSLLTSGGAYEQYF. For the CDR3, the DNA is TGTGCCAGCAGTTTGTTGACTAGCGGGGGGGCCTACGAGCAGTACTTC. The full variable domain, with the rest looked up from reference TRBV28 and TRBJ2-7, is DVKVTQSSRYLVKRTGEKVFLECVQDMDHENMFWYRQDPGLGLRLIYFSYDVKMKEKGDIPEGYSVSREKKERFSLILESASTNQTSMYLCASSLLTSGGAYEQYFGPGTRLTVT.

This chain joins TRBV19 and TRBJ2-5, with 9 bases matching TRBD2. Trimming at V came to 1 base and at J to 4 bases, leaving 7 bases not matched to a gene. This CDR3 comprises 16 residues. Germline V gene data show CDR1 as LNHDA and CDR2 as SQIVND (reference sequence). The CDR3 is CASSIAGGGAGETQYF. CDR3 sequence (DNA): TGTGCCAGTAGTATAGCGGGCGGGGGGGCCGGAGAGACCCAGTACTTC.

V gene TRBV6-2 or TRBV6-3 combines with J gene TRBJ2-1, with TRBD2 matching over 10 bases. Losses at the gene ends were 2 bases for V and 2 bases for J; bases not matched to a gene: 3. CDR1 is MNHEY, CDR2 SVGEGT, per germline. The CDR3 spans 16 residues. The CDR3 spells CASSYTSGGAYNEQFF. CDR3 DNA: TGTGCCAGCAGTTACACGAGCGGGGGGGCCTACAATGAGCAGTTCTTC.

The chain has TRBV5-4 and TRBJ2-3; TRBD2 aligns across 12 bases. CDR3 length: 18 residues. The germline V gene encodes CDR1 SGHNT and CDR2 YYREEE (reference sequence). Trimming cost V 4 bases and J 0 bases; bases outside gene matches: 9. The CDR3 region is CASSGTTGLAGSTDTQYF. The DNA for the CDR3 is TGTGCCAGCAGCGGGACAACTGGACTAGCGGGGAGCACAGATACGCAGTATTTT.

This CDR3 reads CASGSRGSTDTQYF. CDR3 sequence (DNA): TGTGCCAGCGGTTCCAGGGGGAGCACAGATACGCAGTATTTT. This chain joins TRBV28 and TRBJ2-3; 7 bases line up with TRBD1. The CDR3 sequence is 14 residues long. The J segment lost 0 bases and the V segment lost 8 bases, leaving 5 bases of the junction unmatched. Germline CDR1 reads MDHEN; CDR2 reads SYDVKM.

The V call is TRBV7-2, the J call TRBJ1-2, with TRBD1 identical over 8 bases. The V gene's germline CDR1 is SGHTA and CDR2 FQGNSA. Trimming cost V 2 bases and J 5 bases; bases outside gene matches: 4. The CDR3 is 14 residues long. The CDR3 bases are TGTGCCAGCAGCTTAATCGACAGGGGATATGGCTACACCTTC. This sequence encodes CASSLIDRGYGYTF.

The chain links TRBV30 to TRBJ1-2; 8 bases align to TRBD1. Germline lookup yields CDR1 GTSNPN and CDR2 SVGIG (reference sequence). Unmatched junction bases numbered 8, after V lost 4 bases and J lost 1 base. This CDR3 region has 15 residues. CDR3 sequence (DNA): TGTGCCTGGACTCATCCAGGACAGGGTAACTATGGCTACACCTTC. Translation gives CAWTHPGQGNYGYTF.

The gene calls are TRBV6-5 and TRBJ1-2, with D possibly matching TRBD1 (6 bases). V lost 9 bases, J lost 4 bases, and 18 bases lay in between. The CDR3 is 14 amino acids. Germline loops: CDR1 MNHEY, CDR2 SVGAGI. In DNA, the CDR3 is TGTGCCAGGAAATGGACAGAGGGTGGCTATGGCTACACCTTC. Amino acid sequence: CARKWTEGGYGYTF.

As for this clone: Additional DNA sequences in this sample encode the identical CDR3. V usage is TRBV27 and J usage is TRBJ1-2, with 11 bases lining up with TRBD1. Unmatched junction bases numbered 3, after V lost 2 bases and J lost 4 bases. Germline V CDR1 and CDR2: MNHEY, SMNVEV (reference sequence). There are 15 residues in the CDR3. The CDR3 sequence: CASSLGTGGIYGYTF. The CDR3 DNA sequence: TGTGCCAGCAGTTTAGGGACAGGGGGGATCTATGGCTACACCTTC.

This chain joins TRBV2 and TRBJ2-1, with D tentatively TRBD1 (6 bases). The CDR3 runs 14 residues. The V and J ends lost 4 bases and 0 bases respectively, with 7 bases between them. Germline CDR1 SNHLY, CDR2 FYNNEI. CDR3 region: CASSGGRSYNEQFF. The CDR3 DNA reads TGTGCCAGCAGTGGGGGGCGCTCCTACAATGAGCAGTTCTTC.

The chain carries TRBV14 and TRBJ2-2; D gene unclear. Trimming took off 4 bases at V and 5 bases at J, with 8 bases between the two ends. The V gene's germline CDR1 is SGHDN and CDR2 FVKESK. This CDR3 is built from 13 residues. The CDR3 loop is CASSPRETGELFF. In nucleotides, the CDR3 is TGTGCCAGCAGCCCTAGAGAAACCGGGGAGCTGTTTTTT.

The CDR3 nucleotides are TGTGCCAGCTCACCCTCCGGGACACATAATGAAAAACTGTTTTTT. Its translation: CASSPSGTHNEKLFF. The gene calls are TRBV18 and TRBJ1-4; D might be TRBD1 (6 bases). Germline-derived CDR1 and CDR2 are KGHSH and LQKENI. This CDR3 spans 15 amino acids. V was pared by 3 bases and J by 4 bases, with 12 bases between.

The chain joins TRBV15 to TRBJ2-7; 9 nucleotides line up with TRBD1. Germline CDR1 and CDR2: LNHNV and YYDKDF (reference sequence). J gave up 7 bases and V 6 bases, and 7 bases lay outside the gene matches. The CDR3 length is 13 residues. CDR3 region: CATRPTGGAEQYF. CDR3 sequence (DNA): TGTGCCACCAGGCCCACAGGGGGCGCGGAGCAGTACTTC.

The chain combines TRBV2 with TRBJ1-4, with D maybe TRBD1 (5 bases). Trimming removed 6 bases from V and 7 bases from J, with 15 bases in between. The CDR3 sequence is 14 residues long. CDR1 and CDR2 (germline): SNHLY, FYNNEI. The CDR3 region is CASSRGTLAEKLFF. Here the CDR3 DNA reads TGTGCCAGCAGCCGAGGGACTCTTGCTGAAAAACTGTTTTTT. The full variable domain, with the rest looked up from reference TRBV2 and TRBJ1-4, is EPEVTQTPSHQVTQMGQEVILRCVPISNHLYFYWYRQILGQKVEFLVSFYNNEISEKSEIFDDQFSVERPDGSNFTLKIRSTKLEDSAMYFCASSRGTLAEKLFFGSGTQLSVL.

The genes are TRBV7-9 and TRBJ1-5; the D is unclear. Germline V gene lookup returns CDR1 SEHNR and CDR2 FQNEAQ (reference sequence). V gave up 0 bases and J gave up 2 bases, with 11 bases separating them. The CDR3 is 16 residues long. The CDR3 region has the DNA TGTGCCAGCAGCTTAGCAGCGGACCAACGCAATCAGCCCCAGCATTTT. It yields the protein CASSLAADQRNQPQHF.

This chain links TRBV19 with TRBJ2-1; possibly TRBD2 for D (5 bases). The CDR3 loop spans 12 amino acids. Trimming removed 6 bases at V and 3 bases at J, with 6 bases between. Germline lookup yields CDR1 LNHDA and CDR2 SQIVND (reference sequence). The CDR3: CASRGSYNEQFF. The CDR3 bases are TGTGCCAGTAGGGGGAGCTACAATGAGCAGTTCTTC. Full variable domain (outside the CDR3, taken from reference TRBV19 and TRBJ2-1): DGGITQSPKYLFRKEGQNVTLSCEQNLNHDAMYWYRQDPGQGLRLIYYSQIVNDFQKGDIAEGYSVSREKKESFPLTVTSAQKNPTAFYLCASRGSYNEQFFGPGTRLTVL.

CDR3 loop: CASSEAGRIETQYF. In DNA form, the CDR3 reads TGTGCCAGCAGTGAAGCGGGCAGGATCGAGACCCAGTACTTC. The chain is built from TRBV2 and TRBJ2-5; D call uncertain. Germline CDR1 SNHLY, CDR2 FYNNEI. The length of the CDR3 is 14 residues. V dropped 0 bases and J dropped 5 bases, with 10 bases sitting between them. Full variable domain (outside the CDR3, taken from reference TRBV2 and TRBJ2-5): EPEVTQTPSHQVTQMGQEVILRCVPISNHLYFYWYRQILGQKVEFLVSFYNNEISEKSEIFDDQFSVERPDGSNFTLKIRSTKLEDSAMYFCASSEAGRIETQYFGPGTRLLVL.

This clone was counted a few times. The CDR3 region is CASSWDRSYGYTF. DNA for the CDR3: TGTGCCAGCAGCTGGGACAGGAGCTATGGCTACACCTTC. The chain is built from TRBV2 and TRBJ1-2; 8 bases align to TRBD1. The trim removed 6 bases at V and 4 bases at J, leaving 4 bases unmatched. Germline V gene data show CDR1 as SNHLY and CDR2 as FYNNEI. CDR3 length: 13 residues.

The rearrangement uses TRBV7-9 and TRBJ1-1; perhaps TRBD1 as D (5 bases). V lost 8 bases to trimming and J lost 4 bases, with 17 bases between them. Germline V gives CDR1 SEHNR, CDR2 FQNEAQ (reference sequence). The CDR3 is 14 amino acids. The CDR3 loop reads CASGRSGEGTEAFF. CDR3 DNA sequence: TGTGCCAGCGGGCGCTCGGGGGAGGGCACTGAAGCTTTCTTT.

V gene TRBV5-1 combines with J gene TRBJ2-5; 15 bases are shared with TRBD2. Germline assignment: CDR1 SGHRS and CDR2 YFSETQ. This CDR3 comprises 16 residues. J was trimmed by 6 bases and V by 0 bases; bases with no gene match: 3. The CDR3 coding sequence is TGCGCCAGCAGCTTGGCCGGGACTAGCGGGGGGAAGACCCAGTACTTC. Residues: CASSLAGTSGGKTQYF.

The V gene is TRBV7-9, the J gene TRBJ1-1; possible D gene TRBD1, 5 bases. This CDR3 spans 13 amino acids. CDR1 SEHNR and CDR2 FQNEAQ come from the germline V gene (reference sequence). The V and J ends lost 8 bases and 6 bases respectively, with 16 bases between them. The chain's CDR3 is CASSIIQGPEAFF. In nucleotides, the CDR3 is TGTGCCAGCTCAATAATCCAGGGCCCTGAAGCTTTCTTT.